The sequence of this T cell receptor beta chain was determined in a study of beta chain features in type 1 diabetes. General study points: Equally in patients and controls, shorter templates might have been favored by PCR. Patients' naive, central memory and regulatory TCRB repertoires appeared more alike than those of healthy donors. For Type 1 diabetes patients, all four CD4+ subsets carried TCRB CDR3s that were moderately but significantly shorter. Type 1 diabetes patients had VDJ junctions that carried fewer insertions and more deletions.

Germline V lookup: CDR1 SEHNR, CDR2 FQNEAQ (reference sequence). This CDR3 region has 14 residues. V lost 3 bases and J 2 bases, leaving 9 bases between the germline ends. There are a few counts of this clone. The antigen is unknown. The study reverse transcribed the entire isolated RNA, so it sequenced expressed TCRB transcripts. Sequencing was performed with immunoSEQ multiplex PCR; in TCRdb, only in-frame clones are kept and a portion is missing. Here the sample spans about 700,000 clones, about an eighth being singletons. The sequenced sample consisted of naive CD4+ T cells from blood. This chain joins TRBV7-9 and TRBJ2-3; a possible D gene is TRBD2 (5 bases). The clonotype was recovered from a young man with type 1 diabetes. CDR3 in DNA: TGTGCCAGCAGCTTGAGCGGCGCCACAGATACGCAGTATTTT. Translated: CASSLSGATDTQYF.